This TCR beta chain was obtained from a study of blood T cell repertoires in COVID-19. Study details: The United States, Italy and Spain were the sources of the acute and convalescent COVID-19 samples. Sources were T cells, B-cell-depleted T cells, or PBMCs; the material itself was cDNA or gDNA.

CDR1 SNHLY and CDR2 FYNNEI come from the germline V gene. The CDR3 contains 12 residues. As processed by the authors: Reference gene primers were amplified, and this amplification served to estimate nucleated cell counts. Sequencing used immunoSEQ multiplex PCR; TCRdb keeps in-frame clones, though not all of them. The V and J calls and clone size are taken from that table; D and trimming were inferred from the DNA. The table shows around 100,000 clones, with 91% occurring only once. This clone was seen a handful of times. Germline and junction disagree at one end, which may indicate a read error. The sequence was collected from a human donor in a cohort sampled during active COVID-19. The sequenced sample was peripheral blood. This sequence joins TRBV2 and TRBJ2-7; tentatively, D is TRBD2 (6 bases). CDR3 in amino acids: CASSELGTSLHF. The CDR3 DNA reads as TGTGCCAGCAGTGAACTAGGGACTTCGCTACATTTC.